This paragraph reports one T cell receptor (beta chain). The antigen is not known. This sample is part of a study of cytomegalovirus exposure and HLA in healthy donors. As for the study in general: The approximately 120 validation repertoires were reported in a later analysis to have been generated on the same platform as the roughly 680 first-cohort repertoires.

Study outcomes and limitations: In vitro work confirmed that a few CMV-associated chains recognize CMV antigens.

The CDR3 is 15 amino acids. Germline V gives CDR1 LNHDA, CDR2 SQIVND (reference sequence). The germline V and J ends were trimmed by 7 bases and 3 bases, with 15 bases remaining between them. Sequencing was performed with immunoSEQ multiplex PCR; in TCRdb, only in-frame clones are kept and a portion is missing. The data show roughly 180,000 clones, with 86% seen just once and 6% to 8% held by the top ten. The genes are TRBV19 and TRBJ1-4; D ambiguous. Sequencing was carried out using PBMCs. The clonotype was recovered from a man younger than 45 in good health and CMV-seropositive. The CDR3 DNA is TGTGCCAGTACCCCCGATGCGAGGGCTAATGAAAAACTGTTTTTT. This sequence encodes CASTPDARANEKLFF.